This TCR beta chain comes out of a study of fetal regulatory T cell absence and autoimmunity. This clone was observed once. The antigen remains unidentified. Notes on the study in general: Pancreas and cord blood did not differ much in TRB family usage. Compared with cord blood, pancreas showed oligoclonal TCR enrichment, some clones over 95-fold.

Per the germline V gene, CDR1 is KGHSH and CDR2 is LQKENI. The junction had 7 bases not matched to a gene; V was cut back by 3 bases and J by 6 bases. The CDR3 is made up of 15 amino acids. The repertoire was sequenced with immunoSEQ multiplex PCR; TCRdb's copy has only in-frame clones and lacks some. Here the sample spans just over 45,000 clones, about 86% being singletons. The receptor was isolated from a newborn boy with IPEX syndrome. Input material: cord blood. The genes are TRBV18 and TRBJ1-2, with 10 nucleotides matching TRBD1. The CDR3: CASSPRDRGRDGYTF. The CDR3 nucleotides are TGTGCCAGCTCACCCCGGGACAGGGGAAGAGATGGCTACACCTTC.